The source of this T cell receptor beta chain is a study of siplizumab effects on memory and regulatory T cells. General study points: Versus 26.9% in controls, the mappable alloreactive CD4+ clones averaged about 69% Treg-derived with siplizumab. Whether the proliferating Tregs (from siplizumab cultures) were suppressive was not confirmed.

As regards this clone: What it recognizes is unknown.

Using immunoSEQ multiplex PCR, the repertoire was profiled, and TCRdb retains in-frame clones only, with some absent. Of approximately 60,000 clones in the sample, roughly 96% are singletons; the top ten hold 0.095%. The CDR3 totals 15 residues. From germline, CDR1 is MNHEY and CDR2 SMNVEV (reference sequence). V was pared by 7 bases and J by 2 bases, with 8 bases of the junction left unmatched. This receptor was identified in a human donor in good health. This chain joins TRBV27 and TRBJ2-7, with 10 positions matching TRBD1. The sequenced material came from naive CD8+ T cells sorted from blood. CDR3 nucleotides: TGTGCCAGCACCCTCCGAGGACAGGGGGCCTACGAGCAGTACTTC. It translates to CASTLRGQGAYEQYF.